Reported below is one T cell receptor beta chain. Its antigen is undetermined. A v3.0 immunoSEQ assay was performed at survey level. Sequencing efforts were directed toward about 35,000-55,000 T-cell genomes per sample. This table comes from immunoSEQ multiplex PCR, and its TCRdb copy is limited to in-frame clones, with some not included. The sample has about 20,000 clones; around 80% are singletons. This sample was included in a study of long-term antiretroviral therapy in people with HIV. Study background: A decade or so separates the oldest specimens from the later 2015 immediate-ART recommendation. Study-wide points: Clonal expansions arising prior to ART prevailed in the repertoire at every time point.

The CDR3 is 13 residues long. Trimming left V 1 base short and J 4 bases short, with 7 bases between. Germline V gene lookup returns CDR1 SGHVS and CDR2 FNYEAQ. V and J are TRBV7-6 and TRBJ1-2; unclear D gene. The source material was unsorted PBMCs, sampled 1.2 years after starting antiretroviral therapy. The TCR sequence derives from a woman between 40 and 50 years old with HIV. The CDR3 DNA reads TGTGCCAGCAGCTTAGGGGCTGGCTATGGCTACACCTTC. Translated: CASSLGAGYGYTF.